This T cell receptor (beta chain) is from a study of T cells in Graves' hyperthyroidism and ophthalmopathy. Study conclusions and caveats: The model anticipated ophthalmopathy a median about six months pre-onset. Ophthalmopathy was separated from stable hyperthyroidism by a 13 V-J model.

The junction had 3 bases not matched to a gene; V was cut back by 7 bases and J by 0 bases. Germline CDR1 reads MNHEY; CDR2 reads SMNVEV (reference sequence). This CDR3 has 15 residues. In the case of this clonotype: The antigen is unknown.

The source material, RNA transcripts, was used to amplify TCR beta CDR3 regions. With the HTBI primer set, the TCR CDR3 went through a first round of RT-PCR. TCRdb re-analysed the multiplex PCR reads in MiXCR, keeping a single row per CDR3 protein. The top ten hold under 55% of the sample, which has 300,000 to 400,000 distinct CDR3 sequences, roughly 18% seen once. Newly diagnosed hyperthyroidism patients aged 18 to 65 years had disease lasting under 2 months. The V call is TRBV27, the J call TRBJ2-3; 11 bases map to TRBD2. The sample taken for sequencing was blood. The sequence derives from a woman in her forties or fifties with Graves' hyperthyroidism. CDR3 nucleotides: TGTGCCAGCAAGCTAGCGGGGGGAAGCACAGATACGCAGTATTTT. Protein: CASKLAGGSTDTQYF.